The 10 T cell receptor beta chains listed next were all sequenced from one sample in a study of blood T cell repertoires in COVID-19. This table comes from immunoSEQ multiplex PCR, and its TCRdb copy is limited to in-frame clones, with some not included. The sample consists of 240,000 or so clones, about four fifths of them appearing once. The sample taken for sequencing was peripheral blood. These TCRs come from a woman older than 75 with COVID-19, enrolled during active disease.

The chain recombines TRBV28 with TRBJ2-3; 9 positions agree with TRBD1. Losses at the gene ends were 6 bases for V and 1 base for J; bases not matched to a gene: 5. In germline, CDR1 is MDHEN, CDR2 SYDVKM. The CDR3 contains 15 residues. The CDR3 region is CASRRDRDRTDTQYF. CDR3 bases: TGTGCCAGCAGGAGGGACAGGGATCGCACAGATACGCAGTATTTT.

The genes are TRBV28 and TRBJ1-1; TRBD1 aligns across 10 bases. Germline V gene lookup returns CDR1 MDHEN and CDR2 SYDVKM. V shed 6 bases, J shed 4 bases, and the junction held 11 bases outside the gene matches. The CDR3 is made up of 16 amino acids. CDR3 DNA: TGTGCCAGCAGCCGACAGGGGGCCCGGGTGGTCACTGAAGCTTTCTTT. It encodes CASSRQGARVVTEAFF.

Only one count was recorded for this clone. This sequence joins TRBV7-2 and TRBJ2-3; 12 nucleotides agree with TRBD2. CDR1 SGHTA and CDR2 FQGNSA come from the germline V gene. CDR3 length: 14 amino acids. The trim removed 5 bases at V and 4 bases at J, leaving 1 base unmatched. The CDR3 DNA is TGTGCCAGCAGCCGGACTAGCGGGGCAGATACGCAGTATTTT. It is translated as CASSRTSGADTQYF.

The V gene is TRBV15, the J gene TRBJ2-7, with D possibly matching TRBD2 (5 bases). The germline CDR1 and CDR2 sequences are LNHNV and YYDKDF (reference sequence). This CDR3 contains 12 residues. The germline V and J ends were trimmed by 3 bases and 4 bases, with 7 bases remaining between them. CDR3 bases: TGTGCCACCAGCAGGGGCGGGTACGAGCAGTACTTC. It translates to CATSRGGYEQYF.

This chain uses TRBV19 with TRBJ2-1, with D maybe TRBD1 (5 bases). Germline CDR1 and CDR2: LNHDA and SQIVND (reference sequence). This CDR3 is built from 12 residues. The germline V and J ends were trimmed by 4 bases and 8 bases, with 9 bases remaining between them. CDR3 nucleotides: TGTGCCAGTAGTAACCAGGGCCATGAGCAGTTCTTC. It translates to CASSNQGHEQFF.

The chain is built from TRBV15 and TRBJ2-6; a weak D match, TRBD1 (7 bases). The CDR3 totals 19 residues. Germline V gives CDR1 LNHNV, CDR2 YYDKDF (reference sequence). Trimming took 3 bases from V and 5 from J, leaving 23 bases between them. The CDR3 region has the DNA TGTGCCACCAGCAGCAGGACAGGACTATCTCTGAGTAGGGCCAACGTCCTGACTTTC. It encodes CATSSRTGLSLSRANVLTF.

The chain carries TRBV4-3 and TRBJ2-3; TRBD2 matches at 7 bases. CDR1 and CDR2 from the germline V gene are LGHNA and YSLEER. The J segment lost 3 bases and the V segment lost 3 bases, leaving 9 bases of the junction unmatched. CDR3 length: 16 residues. The CDR3 region has the DNA TGCGCCAGCAGCCATTCTCTGCCTAGCGGAACAGATACGCAGTATTTT. Amino acids: CASSHSLPSGTDTQYF.

This chain links TRBV9 with TRBJ2-5; 10 nucleotides match TRBD1. The J segment lost 5 bases and the V segment lost 3 bases, leaving 7 bases of the junction unmatched. Germline CDR1 is SGDLS and CDR2 is YYNGEE. The CDR3 is made up of 15 amino acids. This chain's CDR3 is CASSARQGARETQYF. The CDR3 DNA sequence: TGTGCCAGCAGCGCTAGACAGGGGGCCCGGGAGACCCAGTACTTC.

This clone was counted a few times. Other nucleotide sequences in the sample specify the same CDR3. The CDR3 here is CASSSGAYNEQFF. CDR3 nucleotide sequence: TGTGCCAGCAGCTCCGGAGCCTACAATGAGCAGTTCTTC. This rearrangement joins TRBV7-9 to TRBJ2-1; D is ambiguous. CDR1 is SEHNR and CDR2 is FQNEAQ in the germline V gene (reference sequence). The V end was cut by 4 bases, the J end by 2 bases, with 6 bases between. The CDR3 consists of 13 residues.

The genes are TRBV7-9 and TRBJ1-2; no firm D call. CDR3 length: 14 residues. The germline V and J ends were trimmed by 6 bases and 0 bases, with 11 bases remaining between them. Germline assignment: CDR1 SEHNR and CDR2 FQNEAQ (reference sequence). CDR3: CASSLTVANYGYTF. The CDR3 DNA sequence: TGTGCCAGCAGTCTTACAGTGGCTAACTATGGCTACACCTTC.